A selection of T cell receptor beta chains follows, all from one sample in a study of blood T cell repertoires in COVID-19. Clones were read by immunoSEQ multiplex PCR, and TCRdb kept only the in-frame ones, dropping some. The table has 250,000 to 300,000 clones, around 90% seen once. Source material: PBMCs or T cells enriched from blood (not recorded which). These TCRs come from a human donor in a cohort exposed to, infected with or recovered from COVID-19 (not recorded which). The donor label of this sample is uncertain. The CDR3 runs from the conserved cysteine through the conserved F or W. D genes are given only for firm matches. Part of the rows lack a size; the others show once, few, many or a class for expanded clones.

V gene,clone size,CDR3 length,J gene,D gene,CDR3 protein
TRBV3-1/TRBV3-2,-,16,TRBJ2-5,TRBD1,CASSLSGTVYQETQYF
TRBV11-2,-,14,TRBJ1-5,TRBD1,CASSLAGGNQPQHF
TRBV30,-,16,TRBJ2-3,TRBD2,CAWRLAGAASTDTQYF
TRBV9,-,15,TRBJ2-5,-,CASSVEAGAGETQYF
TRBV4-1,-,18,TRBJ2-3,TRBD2,CASSPGLAGGREADTQYF
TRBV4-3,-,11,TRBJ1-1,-,CASSSHRETFF
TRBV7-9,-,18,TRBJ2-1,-,CASSAPYGQYDSYNEQFF
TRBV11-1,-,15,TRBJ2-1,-,CASSVVGGSYNEQFF
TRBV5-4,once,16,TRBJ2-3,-,CASSFRTGESTDTQYF
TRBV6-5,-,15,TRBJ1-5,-,CASSRTQGSWQPQHF